The present entry profiles one T cell receptor beta chain with its context. The target antigen is unknown. There are 15 residues in the CDR3. V lost 3 bases and J lost 8, with 19 bases in between. CDR1 is LNHDA and CDR2 is SQIVND in the germline V gene (reference sequence). The data stem from a study of Ad26.COV2.S vaccination and SARS-CoV-2 variants. Turning to the study itself: Once or twice, 56 days apart, Ad26.COV2.S was delivered intramuscularly.

Sequenced by immunoSEQ multiplex PCR; TCRdb stores in-frame clones only, minus some. This sample carries about 410,000 clones, about 90% of them seen once, and the ten largest clones take around 1.7%. Whole-study findings and limits: Non-spike TCR breadth did not differ much between vaccine and placebo recipients. Ad26.COV2.S recipients had broader spike-specific TCRs (P = 0.0014).

The treatment is: some 19 received Ad26.COV2.S at low or high dose, single or two shots; 5 received placebo; per-sample allocation not given. On day 63 after the first injection, vaccine and placebo recipients gave samples. The sequence came from a person aged 18-65 years who received the Ad26.COV2.S COVID-19 vaccine or a placebo. Sequences were derived from peripheral blood, sampled in a trial of Ad26.COV2.S vaccine versus placebo. This chain uses TRBV19 with TRBJ1-2, with D possibly being TRBD1 (5 bases). The CDR3 sequence: CASSMISQGGHGYTF. The CDR3 DNA sequence: TGTGCCAGTAGTATGATAAGCCAGGGCGGTCACGGCTACACCTTC.